What follows is one T cell receptor (beta chain) and its context. Its antigen is unidentified. Assay: immunoSEQ multiplex PCR; the TCRdb copy retains only in-frame clones and omits some. Found here are 400,000 to 500,000 clones, 88% of them singletons; the top ten hold about 4%. This specimen comes from a study of Ad26.COV2.S vaccination and SARS-CoV-2 variants. Study findings and constraints: While placebo recipients had lower spike-specific TCR breadth, vaccine recipients had more. Vaccine and placebo recipients had comparable breadth of non-spike TCRs. Assessments of TCR breadth and depth may have underestimated the total T cell responses.

Sample treatment: approximately 18 received Ad26.COV2.S at low or high dose, single or two shots; about 5 received placebo; per-sample allocation not given. Material that was analyzed had been drawn on day 63 after the first vaccine or placebo injection. Its platform was an Ad26 vector, and its expressed antigen was Wuhan-strain SARS-CoV-2 spike. Trimming pared 1 base from V and 4 bases from J, leaving 7 bases between. The CDR3 runs to 13 residues. Germline assignment: CDR1 SGHTA and CDR2 FQGTGA. This clonotype was sampled from a person between 18 and 65 years old who received the Ad26.COV2.S COVID-19 vaccine or a placebo. The sequencing used peripheral blood, collected in a trial of Ad26.COV2.S vaccine versus placebo. The genes are TRBV7-3 and TRBJ2-5, with D perhaps TRBD1 or TRBD2 (5 bases each). The CDR3 DNA reads TGTGCCAGCAGCTTAATGGGGACAGAGACCCAGTACTTC. Residues: CASSLMGTETQYF.